This T cell receptor beta chain stems from a study of cytotoxic CD8 clonotypes in ibrutinib-treated CLL. Study context: Partial response was seen in about 25 patients and complete response in 2; after median 68 months, about 14 stayed remitted, around twelve progressed. Study outcomes and limitations: At progression, clonality fell back toward baseline after rising at ibrutinib response. Clonality at baseline surpassed age-matched healthy donors and tracked circulating CD8+ T-cell counts.

TCRdb keeps only in-frame clones here, not all; method: immunoSEQ multiplex PCR. The data show about 140,000 clones, with less than 95% seen just once and 11% held by the top ten. The ends were cut back, 6 bases at V and 4 bases at J, with 18 bases in the middle. Germline V gives CDR1 MDHEN, CDR2 SYDVKM. The CDR3 is 15 amino acids. This clone was detected only once. What it recognizes is unknown. The V and J genes are TRBV28 and TRBJ1-2, with D unclear. The sequence derives from a human donor with chronic lymphocytic leukemia. The sample here was PBMCs, taken after 12 months of ibrutinib treatment. The CDR3 spells CASRIKYADGYGYTF. Here the CDR3 DNA reads TGTGCCAGCAGGATAAAATACGCCGACGGCTATGGCTACACCTTC.